This entry describes one T cell receptor (beta chain). Its specific antigen is unknown. No clone much larger than this one lies a single base away; base qualities are absent. This sample was included in a study of metastatic and nonmetastatic thyroid tumors (dated by TCRdb to 2019 to 2021). About the investigation overall: Repertoires from peripheral blood and from tumor or nodule tissue samples of malignant and benign thyroid patients were compared. General conclusions and limits of the study: In both blood and tumor samples, malignant tumors were reported to have significantly higher TCR beta diversity than benign nodules.

From the cysteine through the phenylalanine, the CDR3 covers 19 amino acids. The CDR3 DNA has 57 bases and is translated from base 1. The CDR1 and CDR2 encoded by the germline V gene (reference sequence) are SGHAT and FQDESV. Compared with germline, V lacks 6 bases and J lacks 3 bases; bases without a gene match: 21. The library was made by PCR. These reads were obtained on an Illumina HiSeq 4000. High-throughput sequencing was used to profile the CDR3 region of the TCR beta-chain in every patient. Per the original workflow: A classifier to discriminate distant-metastatic papillary thyroid cancer patients was built from CDR3 differences across clinicopathological groups. The Shannon index was used to assess repertoire diversity, and the Morisita-Horn index was used to assess tumor-blood repertoire similarity. The public reads were reanalyzed by TCRdb: fastp trimming at Q25, MiXCR alignment, in-frame beta chains only. Here the V and J calls rest on TCRdb's processing, not on the authors' analysis. This sample gives roughly 7,200 clones in total; approximately 40% of them show up just once. The biggest ten clones account for 40% of the sample.

None of the patients had been given any treatment before thyroid surgery. Patient clinical samples collected from 2012 to 2018 were retrospectively analysed using T-cell receptor beta sequencing. Sequenced material: tumor tissue. The receptor chain draws on TRBV11-1 and TRBJ1-1, with 8 bases aligning to TRBD1. This clonotype originated in a female donor with papillary thyroid cancer or a benign thyroid nodule (not recorded which). Some clones in this sample may be carry-over from other donors' samples. For the CDR3, the sequence is CASRKLLDDRGLKYTEAFF. The nucleotide sequence is TGTGCCAGCAGAAAACTTCTCGATGACAGGGGATTAAAGTACACTGAAGCTTTCTTT.